This T cell receptor (beta chain) emerged from a study of patients and donors after allogeneic stem cell transplantation. TCRdb reanalysed the RT-PCR reads using MiXCR and keeps one entry per CDR3 protein. The data hold approximately 25,000 distinct CDR3 sequences, with around 31% observed a single time. The table lists this clonotype with many counts. V was trimmed by 7 bases and J by 3 bases, leaving 7 bases between them. From germline, CDR1 is SQVTM and CDR2 ANQGSEA. This CDR3 is 11 amino acids long. The receptor was derived from a human donor who was either an allogeneic HSCT recipient or a stem cell or donor lymphocyte infusion donor (not recorded which). It is not recorded whose cells these are; they may come from a transplant donor. The V gene is TRBV29-1, the J gene TRBJ1-5; a possible D gene is TRBD1 (6 bases). Sequencing was carried out using blood, either unsorted or a sorted T cell fraction (not recorded which). In nucleotides, the CDR3 is TGCAGCGCAGGGGTCAATCAGCCCCAGCATTTT. Residues: CSAGVNQPQHF.